This TCR beta chain was identified during a study of cytomegalovirus exposure and HLA in healthy donors. Overall study results and limits: It is likely that the observed cluster of highly shared sequence variants was a sequencing artifact.

In the PCR, 60 Vbeta and 13 Jbeta primers were used. Profiling relied on immunoSEQ multiplex PCR, and the TCRdb table lists in-frame clones only, not all of them. The sample has roughly 100,000 clones, roughly three quarters seen once. Concerning this clone: Its antigen is still unknown.

The V end was cut by 5 bases, the J end by 3 bases, with 17 bases between. The CDR3 is made up of 15 amino acids. Germline V gene data show CDR1 as SEHNR and CDR2 as FQNEAQ (reference sequence). Sequenced input: PBMCs. This TCR was recovered from a woman younger than 30 in good health and CMV-seropositive. The chain has TRBV7-9 and TRBJ2-7; possible D gene TRBD2, 6 bases. The CDR3, as DNA: TGTGCCAGCAGCCACGTCCGGGACTTGAACTACGAGCAGTACTTC. This encodes CASSHVRDLNYEQYF.